A single sample is the source of the 26 T cell receptor beta chains below, sequenced in a study of cytomegalovirus exposure and HLA in healthy donors. Both 60 Vbeta primers and 13 Jbeta primers went into the PCR. Method: immunoSEQ multiplex PCR; TCRdb's copy keeps in-frame clones and lacks some. Among about 78,000 clones listed, about 60% were seen once. The sample was PBMCs. The receptors were sampled from a man aged 25-40 years in good health and CMV-seropositive.

This clone has just a few counts. V usage is TRBV27 and J usage is TRBJ2-1, with no clear D. The germline CDR1 and CDR2 sequences are MNHEY and SMNVEV (reference sequence). Trimming removed 7 bases from V and 0 bases from J, with 4 bases in between. The CDR3 runs to 12 residues. Here the CDR3 DNA reads TGTGCCAGCACGGGCTCCTACAATGAGCAGTTCTTC. Translated, it gives CASTGSYNEQFF.

The chain employs TRBV9 and TRBJ2-7; TRBD2 matches at 7 bases. The CDR3 runs to 17 residues. Germline lookup yields CDR1 SGDLS and CDR2 YYNGEE. Unmatched junction bases numbered 9, after V lost 0 bases and J lost 0 bases. CDR3 DNA: TGTGCCAGCAGCGTAGGAATCGGGACTACCCCCTCCTACGAGCAGTACTTC. Translation gives CASSVGIGTTPSYEQYF.

The chain is built from TRBV28 and TRBJ2-5, with 11 bases fitting TRBD1. The germline gives CDR1 MDHEN, CDR2 SYDVKM. The CDR3 has 13 residues. V was pared by 4 bases and J by 5 bases, with 0 bases of the junction left unmatched. In nucleotides, the CDR3 is TGTGCCAGCAGTTGGGACAGGGGGGAGACCCAGTACTTC. The encoded protein is CASSWDRGETQYF.

The chain uses TRBV19 and TRBJ2-2; 10 nucleotides align to TRBD2. V lost 7 bases, J lost 2 bases, and 7 bases stayed unmatched. CDR1 is LNHDA, CDR2 SQIVND, per germline (reference sequence). The CDR3 runs 16 residues. The CDR3 here is CASTKRGGVNTGELFF. CDR3 DNA sequence: TGTGCCAGTACGAAGCGGGGGGGAGTAAACACCGGGGAGCTGTTTTTT. The full variable domain, completed using reference TRBV19 and TRBJ2-2, is DGGITQSPKYLFRKEGQNVTLSCEQNLNHDAMYWYRQDPGQGLRLIYYSQIVNDFQKGDIAEGYSVSREKKESFPLTVTSAQKNPTAFYLCASTKRGGVNTGELFFGEGSRLTVL.

V is TRBV15 and J is TRBJ1-4; 11 bases are a match to TRBD1. Germline assignment: CDR1 LNHNV and CDR2 YYDKDF (reference sequence). The CDR3 extends over 13 amino acids. V dropped 3 bases and J dropped 17; count of bases not matched to a gene: 8. The CDR3 loop reads CATSRDRGLGDFF. CDR3 coding DNA: TGTGCCACCAGCAGGGACAGGGGGCTTGGGGACTTTTTT.

This clone showed up just a few times. The chain recombines TRBV19 with TRBJ2-7; TRBD1 matches at 7 bases. Losses at the gene ends were 4 bases for V and 4 bases for J; bases not matched to a gene: 10. This CDR3 comprises 15 residues. Germline CDR1 reads LNHDA; CDR2 reads SQIVND (reference sequence). This CDR3 reads CASSNPAGGYYEQYF. The CDR3 DNA follows: TGTGCCAGTAGTAACCCGGCAGGGGGATATTACGAGCAGTACTTC.

V usage is TRBV5-4 and J usage is TRBJ2-3, with TRBD2 as a possible D gene (6 bases). The V gene lost 5 bases and the J gene lost 0 bases, with 16 bases spanning the gap. The CDR3 is made up of 16 amino acids. Germline V gene sequence: CDR1 SGHNT, CDR2 YYREEE (reference sequence). The CDR3 DNA reads as TGTGCCAGCAGTTCTGGCGGGACTTCTAGCACAGATACGCAGTATTTT. Translated, it gives CASSSGGTSSTDTQYF.

The chain couples TRBV27 to TRBJ2-7, with a possible D match to TRBD1 (5 bases). Germline CDR1 reads MNHEY; CDR2 reads SMNVEV (reference sequence). The V and J ends lost 2 bases and 6 bases respectively, with 11 bases between them. This CDR3 contains 13 residues. CDR3 in amino acids: CASSLRQGGEQYF. The CDR3 DNA reads as TGTGCCAGCAGTTTACGGCAGGGTGGCGAGCAGTACTTC.

The chain links TRBV5-1 to TRBJ1-5, with 7 bases lining up with TRBD1. This CDR3 is built from 14 residues. The germline gives CDR1 SGHRS, CDR2 YFSETQ. V lost 4 bases to trimming and J lost 5 bases; unmatched junction nucleotides: 6. DNA of the CDR3: TGCGCCAGCAGCCCGGGACAGACGGATCAGCCCCAGCATTTT. Encoded protein: CASSPGQTDQPQHF.

The rearrangement links TRBV4-1 to TRBJ1-5; perhaps TRBD1 as D (6 bases). CDR1 is MGHRA and CDR2 is YSYEKL in the germline V gene. Trimming shortened V by 0 bases and J by 7 bases, and 16 bases separated the two germline ends. The CDR3 spans 16 residues. The CDR3, as DNA: TGCGCCAGCAGCCAAGATCTTGGGGGCGCCGGCCAGCCCCAGCATTTT. It specifies CASSQDLGGAGQPQHF.

This clone was observed a handful of times. The chain has TRBV9 and TRBJ2-1; 13 bases match TRBD2. J lost 7 bases, V lost 0 bases, and 4 bases had no gene match. Germline V gene data show CDR1 as SGDLS and CDR2 as YYNGEE. This CDR3 has 16 amino acids. CDR3 sequence (DNA): TGTGCCAGCAGCGTAGCCGGGACTAGCGGGATGAATGAGCAGTTCTTC. Its translation is CASSVAGTSGMNEQFF. The whole variable domain, filled in from reference TRBV9 and TRBJ2-1, reads DSGVTQTPKHLITATGQRVTLRCSPRSGDLSVYWYQQSLDQGLQFLIQYYNGEERAKGNILERFSAQQFPDLHSELNLSSLELGDSALYFCASSVAGTSGMNEQFFGPGTRLTVL.

This sequence joins TRBV23-1 and TRBJ1-1, with D possibly TRBD1 on 6 matching bases. TRBV23-1 is placed among ORFs of uncertain function. Trimming took off 2 bases at V and 5 bases at J, with 18 bases between the two ends. The CDR3 has 16 residues. The CDR3 sequence: CASSQPGRLGATEAFF. DNA for the CDR3: TGCGCCAGCAGTCAACCGGGTCGGTTGGGGGCAACTGAAGCTTTCTTT.

This clone was counted only a few times. The rearrangement joins TRBV28 to TRBJ2-6, with D unresolved. Germline V gene lookup returns CDR1 MDHEN and CDR2 SYDVKM. The length of the CDR3 is 12 residues. V lost 7 bases and J lost 4, with 5 bases in between. CDR3 coding DNA: TGTGCCAGCATGAGGGGGGCCAACGTCCTGACTTTC. Its protein is CASMRGANVLTF.

This clone was detected a few times. V is TRBV18 and J is TRBJ1-2; D possibly corresponds to TRBD1 (5 bases). Germline-derived CDR1 and CDR2 are KGHSH and LQKENI. This CDR3 contains 15 residues. The V end lost 2 bases, the J end lost 1 base, and 11 bases lay between the germline ends. The CDR3 DNA is TGTGCCAGCTCACCAGGGGCAGCAGTTAACTATGGCTACACCTTC. It is translated as CASSPGAAVNYGYTF.

The CDR3 coding sequence is TGTGCCAGCAGTTACTGGTGGACTAGCGGGGGGAATGAGCAGTTCTTC. Translated: CASSYWWTSGGNEQFF. V and J are TRBV6-6 and TRBJ2-1; 14 bases align to TRBD2. The V segment lost 1 base and the J segment 7 bases; nucleotides outside the gene matches: 3. Germline CDR1 and CDR2: MNHNY and SVGAGI (reference sequence). The CDR3 runs to 16 residues.

V usage is TRBV18 and J usage is TRBJ2-1, with TRBD1 identical over 7 bases. This CDR3 comprises 16 residues. After removal of 0 bases from V and 3 bases from J, the junction contained 5 bases not matched to a gene. The germline CDR1 and CDR2 sequences are KGHSH and LQKENI. CDR3 DNA: TGTGCCAGCTCACCACCGGTCGGACAGGACTACAATGAGCAGTTCTTC. Its protein is CASSPPVGQDYNEQFF.

The chain recombines TRBV5-6 with TRBJ1-4, with 9 bases matching TRBD1. With 3 bases clipped from V and 3 bases from J, the junction kept 6 bases outside the gene matches. Germline V gene data show CDR1 as SGHDT and CDR2 as YYEEEE. The CDR3 runs to 16 residues. CDR3 nucleotides: TGTGCCAGCAGCTCCATACAGGGGGCAGCTAATGAAAAACTGTTTTTT. It is translated as CASSSIQGAANEKLFF. Supplemented by reference TRBV5-6 and TRBJ1-4, the full variable domain reads DAGVTQSPTHLIKTRGQQVTLRCSPKSGHDTVSWYQQALGQGPQFIFQYYEEEERQRGNFPDRFSGHQFPNYSSELNVNALLLGDSALYLCASSSIQGAANEKLFFGSGTQLSVL.

CDR3 sequence: CASSQFDGYEQYF. In DNA form, the CDR3 reads TGCGCCAGCAGCCAATTCGACGGGTACGAGCAGTACTTC. This chain joins TRBV4-1 and TRBJ2-7, with D unclear. Germline assignment: CDR1 MGHRA and CDR2 YSYEKL. Trimming took off 2 bases at V and 4 bases at J, with 9 bases between the two ends. This CDR3 contains 13 residues.

On this clone: One junction end does not reproduce the germline sequence, and a read error may be involved. The rearrangement uses TRBV11-2 and TRBJ2-5; D is uncertain. Germline V lookup: CDR1 SGHAT, CDR2 FQNNGV. The CDR3 contains 14 residues. The CDR3 here is CASSLDRRRETQYF. In DNA form, the CDR3 reads TGTGCCAGCAGCCTAGACCGCCGCAGAGAGACCCAGTACTTC. The variable domain in full, completed from reference TRBV11-2 and TRBJ2-5, reads EAGVAQSPRYKIIEKRQSVAFWCNPISGHATLYWYQQILGQGPKLLIQFQNNGVVDDSQLPKDRFSAERLKGVDSTLKIQPAKLEDSAVYLCASSLDRRRETQYFGPGTRLLVL.

The CDR3 protein is CASSSGLAGVEQFF. The CDR3 bases are TGCGCCAGCAGCTCGGGACTAGCGGGAGTTGAGCAGTTCTTC. The chain has TRBV5-1 and TRBJ2-1; 14 bases align to TRBD2. Germline loops: CDR1 SGHRS, CDR2 YFSETQ. The V segment lost 3 bases and the J segment 9 bases; nucleotides outside the gene matches: 2. The CDR3 spans 14 residues.

The rearrangement uses TRBV7-3 and TRBJ1-2; D gene unclear. The CDR3 has 16 amino acids. Trimming left V 0 bases short and J 2 bases short, with 13 bases between. The germline gives CDR1 SGHTA, CDR2 FQGTGA. The CDR3 nucleotides read TGTGCCAGCAGCTTAACCCCTGGACTGAACAACTATGGCTACACCTTC. This codes for CASSLTPGLNNYGYTF.

The chain recombines TRBV18 with TRBJ2-7; perhaps TRBD2 as D (6 bases). The CDR3 runs to 13 residues. The germline CDR1 and CDR2 sequences are KGHSH and LQKENI. V lost 6 bases and J lost 3, with 12 bases in between. The CDR3 nucleotides are TGTGCCAGCTCGCCCGCCGGGAGCTACGAGCAGTACTTC. This translates into CASSPAGSYEQYF.

As concerns this clone: The junction does not match germline at one end; this may be a read error. J is TRBJ1-3 and V is TRBV6-6; D possibly corresponds to TRBD1 (6 bases). The CDR3 consists of 12 residues. Looked up from germline, CDR1 is MNHNY and CDR2 is SVGAGI (reference sequence). The CDR3: CTSTGTGNTIYF. The CDR3 DNA reads TGTACCAGCACAGGGACTGGAAACACCATATATTTT.

V is TRBV4-3 and J is TRBJ2-2; tentative D call: TRBD2 (5 bases). Per the germline V gene, CDR1 is LGHNA and CDR2 is YSLEER. The CDR3 extends over 15 amino acids. Trimming shortened V by 0 bases and J by 4 bases, and 9 bases separated the two germline ends. The CDR3 spells CASSQDRLATGELFF. CDR3 DNA sequence: TGCGCCAGCAGCCAAGATAGGCTAGCCACCGGGGAGCTGTTTTTT.

V usage is TRBV7-9 and J usage is TRBJ2-5; D remains ambiguous. The tail of the sequence fits TRBJ2-7 better, so the J call may be wrong. The V gene's germline CDR1 is SEHNR and CDR2 FQNEAQ (reference sequence). CDR3 length: 13 amino acids. This chain's CDR3 is CASSGYSVYEQYF. CDR3 DNA: TGTGCCAGCAGCGGGTACAGTGTCTACGAGCAGTACTTC.

This clone was seen only a few times. This sequence joins TRBV10-1 and TRBJ2-7; 8 positions agree with TRBD1. The CDR3 covers 15 residues. The germline V gene has CDR1 WNHNN and CDR2 SYGVQD (reference sequence). The junction had 9 bases not matched to a gene; V was cut back by 6 bases and J by 2 bases. In nucleotides, the CDR3 is TGCGCCAGCAGCGAGGACAGGGAAACGACCTACGAGCAGTACTTC. Translated, it gives CASSEDRETTYEQYF.